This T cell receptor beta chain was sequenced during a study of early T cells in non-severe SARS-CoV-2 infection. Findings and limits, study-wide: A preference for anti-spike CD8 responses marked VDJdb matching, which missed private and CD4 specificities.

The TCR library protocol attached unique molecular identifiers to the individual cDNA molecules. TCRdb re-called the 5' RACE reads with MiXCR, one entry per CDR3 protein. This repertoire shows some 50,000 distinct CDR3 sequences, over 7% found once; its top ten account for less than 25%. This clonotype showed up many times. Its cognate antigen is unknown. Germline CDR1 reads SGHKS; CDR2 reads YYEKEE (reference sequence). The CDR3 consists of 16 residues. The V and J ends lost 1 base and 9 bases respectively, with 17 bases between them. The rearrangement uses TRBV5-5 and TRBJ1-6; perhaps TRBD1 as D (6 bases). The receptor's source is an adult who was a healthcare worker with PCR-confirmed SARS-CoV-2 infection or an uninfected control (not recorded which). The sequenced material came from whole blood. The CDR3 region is CASSLSGGRAISPLHF. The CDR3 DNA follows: TGTGCCAGCAGCTTGTCCGGGGGCAGGGCCATTTCACCCCTCCACTTT. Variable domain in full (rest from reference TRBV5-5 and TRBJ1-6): DAGVTQSPTHLIKTRGQQVTLRCSPISGHKSVSWYQQVLGQGPQFIFQYYEKEERGRGNFPDRFSARQFPNYSSELNVNALLLGDSALYLCASSLSGGRAISPLHFGNGTRLTVT.